This section outlines one T cell receptor (beta chain) sequence together with its context. Its specificity is not known. The data are from a study of blood T cells in healthy people across ages. Findings and limits, study-wide: Samples with more naive T cells showed higher observed beta diversity.

Together with a sample-barcoded 5' primer, a J-beta primer mix was included in a second PCR lasting about 6 to 11 cycles. With 12 random nucleotides, a template-switch adaptor tagged each individual cDNA molecule. Sequencing of every sample gave 3 million or more CDR3-containing paired-end reads. TCRdb re-analysed the 5' RACE reads in MiXCR, keeping a single row per CDR3 protein. The table includes 700,000 to 900,000 distinct CDR3 sequences, less than 70% detected once. No fewer than 7 million PBMCs went into each sample. This sequence was found in a man older than 75 in good health. Sequenced input: blood.

CDR3 amino acids: CAIAGGFSNQPQHF. CDR3 sequence (DNA): TGTGCCATCGCGGGGGGCTTTAGCAATCAGCCCCAGCATTTT. The rearrangement links TRBV10-3 to TRBJ1-5, with D possibly matching TRBD1 (6 bases). This CDR3 is 14 amino acids long. The ends were cut back, 8 bases at V and 0 bases at J, with 11 bases in the middle. CDR1 and CDR2 (germline): ENHRY, SYGVKD.